Shown below are 8 T cell receptor beta chains from a single sample sequenced in a study of shared clonotypes between healthy human individuals. The table came from immunoSEQ multiplex PCR; TCRdb's copy has only in-frame clones and leaves some out. This sample yields about 960,000 clones, of which less than 85% are seen a single time; about 1.5% belongs to the top ten. The specimen was memory CD4+ T cells sorted from blood. The subset denotes: CD45RA-negative fraction. The receptors stem from a man younger than 35 in good health.

The rearrangement joins TRBV19 to TRBJ2-1; possibly TRBD1 for D (7 bases). Trimming took off 2 bases at V and 8 bases at J, with 19 bases between the two ends. This CDR3 has 16 residues. Germline-derived CDR1 and CDR2 are LNHDA and SQIVND (reference sequence). The CDR3 reads CASSISRGASRDEQFF. CDR3 nucleotide sequence: TGTGCCAGTAGTATATCCAGGGGGGCCTCTAGGGATGAGCAGTTCTTC.

This chain connects TRBV28 to TRBJ1-2; 8 bases line up with TRBD1. The CDR3 spans 14 residues. Trimming at V came to 2 bases and at J to 4 bases, leaving 3 bases not matched to a gene. Germline V lookup: CDR1 MDHEN, CDR2 SYDVKM. The CDR3 spells CASSLGTGIYGYTF. The CDR3 region has the DNA TGTGCCAGCAGTTTAGGGACAGGTATCTATGGCTACACCTTC.

There are a few counts of this clone. CDR3 amino acids: CSLGGFTDTQYF. The CDR3 DNA sequence: TGCAGCCTTGGGGGTTTCACAGATACGCAGTATTTT. V is TRBV29-1 and J is TRBJ2-3; D is possibly TRBD1 or TRBD2 (5 bases each). This CDR3 has 12 residues. V was cut by 8 bases and J by 2 bases, with 11 bases left in between. CDR1 SQVTM and CDR2 ANQGSEA come from the germline V gene.

This chain links TRBV30 with TRBJ1-1; D gene unclear. Germline lookup yields CDR1 GTSNPN and CDR2 SVGIG (reference sequence). CDR3 length: 12 residues. Here the CDR3 reads CAFKRGSTEAFF. The CDR3 DNA is TGTGCTTTTAAACGAGGAAGCACTGAAGCTTTCTTT.

The chain is built from TRBV5-1 and TRBJ2-1; 12 bases agree with TRBD2. V gave up 5 bases and J gave up 3 bases; unmatched junction bases: 3. Looked up from germline, CDR1 is SGHRS and CDR2 is YFSETQ. The CDR3 runs 15 residues. CDR3: CASSASGRDYNEQFF. The CDR3 coding sequence is TGCGCCAGCAGTGCTAGCGGGAGGGACTACAATGAGCAGTTCTTC.

The chain links TRBV6-1 to TRBJ1-6; D is perhaps TRBD1 (5 bases). The CDR3 is made up of 14 amino acids. Germline CDR1 MNHNS, CDR2 SASEGT. V gave up 2 bases and J gave up 6 bases, with 8 bases separating them. CDR3 bases: TGTGCCAGCAGTGAATTCAGGGCTAATTCACCCCTCCACTTT. It is translated as CASSEFRANSPLHF.

The chain carries TRBV28 and TRBJ1-5, with 10 bases matching TRBD1. The J segment lost 3 bases and the V segment lost 3 bases, leaving 14 bases of the junction unmatched. CDR3 size: 19 residues. The germline gives CDR1 MDHEN, CDR2 SYDVKM. Written as DNA, the CDR3 is TGTGCCAGCAGTTTTCCAGCTTTTCGGGACAGGGGAGTCAATCAGCCCCAGCATTTT. The encoded protein is CASSFPAFRDRGVNQPQHF.

The V and J genes are TRBV5-1 and TRBJ2-3, with 8 bases matching TRBD1. The CDR3 contains 14 residues. Germline-derived CDR1 and CDR2 are SGHRS and YFSETQ. The trim removed 1 base at V and 4 bases at J, leaving 2 bases unmatched. CDR3 in amino acids: CASSLNRGADTQYF. CDR3 bases: TGCGCCAGCAGCTTGAACAGGGGGGCAGATACGCAGTATTTT.